These T cell receptor beta chains were read from a single sample in a study of T cell responses to AZD1222 COVID-19 vaccine. The method was immunoSEQ multiplex PCR; TCRdb's version includes in-frame clones alone and lacks a portion of them. The sample carries roughly 160,000 clones, 80% to 95% recorded once. Sequenced here: peripheral blood, sampled on day 0 of AZD1222 vaccination. Source of these receptors: an adult in good health. Both conserved end residues are part of each CDR3. A D gene is named only where the DNA matches it firmly. Size values are once, few and many counts, or a class for expanded clones, and some rows have none.

d_gene: -
j_gene: TRBJ1-1
v_gene: TRBV11-2
abundance: -
CDR3aa: CASSLESGPWAEAFF
CDR3nt: TGTGCCAGCAGCTTAGAGTCGGGCCCCTGGGCCGAAGCTTTCTTT

d_gene: TRBD1
j_gene: TRBJ1-1
v_gene: TRBV7-2
abundance: -
CDR3aa: CASSLARDRSNTEAFF
CDR3nt: TGTGCCAGCAGCTTAGCGCGGGACAGGTCGAACACTGAAGCTTTCTTT

d_gene: -
j_gene: TRBJ2-7
v_gene: TRBV6-5
abundance: -
CDR3aa: CASRLTGGARNEQYF
CDR3nt: TGTGCCAGCAGACTTACAGGGGGGGCGCGGAACGAGCAGTACTTC

d_gene: -
j_gene: TRBJ2-2
v_gene: TRBV14
abundance: -
CDR3aa: CASGLDSVATGELFF
CDR3nt: TGTGCCAGCGGCCTGGACAGTGTCGCCACCGGGGAGCTGTTTTTT

d_gene: TRBD1
j_gene: TRBJ1-2
v_gene: TRBV11-2
abundance: -
CDR3aa: CASTRTGVYGYTF
CDR3nt: TGTGCCAGCACCCGGACAGGGGTTTATGGCTACACCTTC

d_gene: -
j_gene: TRBJ2-3
v_gene: TRBV10-3
abundance: -
CDR3aa: CAISQTGPDTQYF
CDR3nt: TGTGCCATCAGCCAAACGGGTCCTGATACGCAGTATTTT

d_gene: -
j_gene: TRBJ1-2
v_gene: TRBV30
abundance: once
CDR3aa: CAWRGGYGYTF
CDR3nt: TGTGCCTGGAGAGGTGGATATGGCTACACCTTC

d_gene: -
j_gene: TRBJ1-2
v_gene: TRBV7-8
abundance: -
CDR3aa: CASSLGGWAASNYGYTF
CDR3nt: TGTGCCAGCAGCTTAGGCGGATGGGCAGCTTCTAACTATGGCTACACCTTC

d_gene: -
j_gene: TRBJ2-7
v_gene: TRBV3-1/TRBV3-2
abundance: -
CDR3aa: CASSRQNYEQYF
CDR3nt: TGTGCCAGCAGCCGTCAAAATTACGAGCAGTACTTC

d_gene: TRBD2
j_gene: TRBJ2-3
v_gene: TRBV29-1
abundance: -
CDR3aa: CSVEEGREGRLDTQYF
CDR3nt: TGCAGCGTTGAAGAAGGACGGGAGGGCCGATTAGATACGCAGTATTTT

d_gene: -
j_gene: TRBJ1-2
v_gene: TRBV4-1
abundance: -
CDR3aa: CASSQGRRVNYGYTF
CDR3nt: TGCGCCAGCAGCCAAGGTCGCAGGGTTAACTATGGCTACACCTTC

d_gene: -
j_gene: TRBJ2-7
v_gene: TRBV21-1
abundance: -
CDR3aa: CASSPRGERGAHYEQYF
CDR3nt: TGTGCCAGCAGCCCAAGGGGGGAGCGGGGGGCTCACTACGAGCAGTACTTC

d_gene: -
j_gene: TRBJ2-3
v_gene: TRBV30
abundance: once
CDR3aa: CACREYTQYF
CDR3nt: TGTGCCTGTCGTGAATATACGCAGTATTTT

d_gene: -
j_gene: TRBJ1-2
v_gene: TRBV6-6
abundance: -
CDR3aa: CASSYSSSAGYTF
CDR3nt: TGTGCCAGCAGTTACTCGAGCTCCGCCGGCTACACCTTC

d_gene: -
j_gene: TRBJ1-2
v_gene: TRBV19
abundance: -
CDR3aa: CASSITGTPYGYTF
CDR3nt: TGTGCCAGTAGTATAACCGGGACCCCCTATGGCTACACCTTC

d_gene: -
j_gene: TRBJ2-3
v_gene: TRBV29-1
abundance: -
CDR3aa: CSVGGGAIAADTQYF
CDR3nt: TGCAGCGTGGGAGGGGGGGCCATAGCGGCAGATACGCAGTATTTT

d_gene: TRBD2
j_gene: TRBJ2-7
v_gene: TRBV3-1/TRBV3-2
abundance: -
CDR3aa: CASSHGDSAGLTYEQYF
CDR3nt: TGTGCCAGCAGCCATGGTGACTCAGCGGGGTTGACCTACGAGCAGTACTTC

d_gene: -
j_gene: TRBJ1-1
v_gene: TRBV5-4
abundance: -
CDR3aa: CASRSGLNTEAFF
CDR3nt: TGTGCCAGCAGAAGCGGACTGAACACTGAAGCTTTCTTT

d_gene: TRBD1
j_gene: TRBJ1-5
v_gene: TRBV19
abundance: once
CDR3aa: CASSIWGQGGQPQHF
CDR3nt: TGTGCCAGTAGTATATGGGGACAGGGGGGTCAGCCCCAGCATTTT